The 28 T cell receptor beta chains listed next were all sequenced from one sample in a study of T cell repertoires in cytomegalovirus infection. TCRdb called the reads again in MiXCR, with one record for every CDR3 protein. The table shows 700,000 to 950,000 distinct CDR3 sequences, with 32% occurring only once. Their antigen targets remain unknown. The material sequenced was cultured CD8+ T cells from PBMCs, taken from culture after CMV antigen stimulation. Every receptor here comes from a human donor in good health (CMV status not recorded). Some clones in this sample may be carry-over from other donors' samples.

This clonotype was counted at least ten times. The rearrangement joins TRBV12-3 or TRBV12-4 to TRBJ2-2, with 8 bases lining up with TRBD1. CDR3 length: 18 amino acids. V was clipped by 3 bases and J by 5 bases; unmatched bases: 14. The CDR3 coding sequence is TGTGCCAGCAGTTTTTATTACGCCCCCGGGACAGGAACCGGGGAGCTGTTTTTT. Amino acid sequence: CASSFYYAPGTGTGELFF.

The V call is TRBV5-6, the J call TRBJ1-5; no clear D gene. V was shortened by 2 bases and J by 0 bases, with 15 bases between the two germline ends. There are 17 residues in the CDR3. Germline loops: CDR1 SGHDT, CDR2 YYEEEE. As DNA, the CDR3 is TGTGCCAGCAGCTTAAGAGGGTCGGGATATAGCAATCAGCCCCAGCATTTT. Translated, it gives CASSLRGSGYSNQPQHF. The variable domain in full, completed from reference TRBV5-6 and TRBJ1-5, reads DAGVTQSPTHLIKTRGQQVTLRCSPKSGHDTVSWYQQALGQGPQFIFQYYEEEERQRGNFPDRFSGHQFPNYSSELNVNALLLGDSALYLCASSLRGSGYSNQPQHFGDGTRLSIL.

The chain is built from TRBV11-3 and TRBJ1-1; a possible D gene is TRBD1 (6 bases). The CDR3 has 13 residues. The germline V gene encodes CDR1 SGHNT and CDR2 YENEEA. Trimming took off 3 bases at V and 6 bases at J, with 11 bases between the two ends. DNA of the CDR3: TGTGCCAGCAGCTTTAGGGACACCGCTGAAGCTTTCTTT. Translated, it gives CASSFRDTAEAFF.

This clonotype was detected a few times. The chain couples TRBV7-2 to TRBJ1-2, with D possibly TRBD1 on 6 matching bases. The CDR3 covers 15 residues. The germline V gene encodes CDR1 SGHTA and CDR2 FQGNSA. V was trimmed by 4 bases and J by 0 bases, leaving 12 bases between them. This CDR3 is CASSYSGVSNYGYTF. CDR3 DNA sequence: TGTGCCAGCAGCTACTCAGGGGTTTCTAACTATGGCTACACCTTC.

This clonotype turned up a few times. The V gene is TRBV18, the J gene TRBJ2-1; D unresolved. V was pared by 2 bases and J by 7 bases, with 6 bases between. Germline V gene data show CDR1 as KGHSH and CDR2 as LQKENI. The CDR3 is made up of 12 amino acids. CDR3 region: CASSPASNEQFF. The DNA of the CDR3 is TGTGCCAGCTCACCAGCGAGTAATGAGCAGTTCTTC. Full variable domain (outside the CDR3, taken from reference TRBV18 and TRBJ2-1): NAGVMQNPRHLVRRRGQEARLRCSPMKGHSHVYWYRQLPEEGLKFMVYLQKENIIDESGMPKERFSAEFPKEGPSILRIQQVVRGDSAAYFCASSPASNEQFFGPGTRLTVL.

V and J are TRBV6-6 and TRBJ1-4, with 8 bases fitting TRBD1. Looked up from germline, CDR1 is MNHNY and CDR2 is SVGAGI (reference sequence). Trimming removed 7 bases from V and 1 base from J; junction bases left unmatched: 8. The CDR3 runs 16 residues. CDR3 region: CASTTGTGGTNEKLFF. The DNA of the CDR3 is TGTGCCAGCACAACCGGGACAGGCGGAACTAATGAAAAACTGTTTTTT.

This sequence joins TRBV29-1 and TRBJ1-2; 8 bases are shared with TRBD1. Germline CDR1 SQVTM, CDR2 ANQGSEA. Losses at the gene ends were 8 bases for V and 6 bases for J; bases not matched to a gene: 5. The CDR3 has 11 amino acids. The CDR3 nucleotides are TGCAGCTTCAGGGGGCGGGATGGCTACACCTTC. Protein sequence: CSFRGRDGYTF.

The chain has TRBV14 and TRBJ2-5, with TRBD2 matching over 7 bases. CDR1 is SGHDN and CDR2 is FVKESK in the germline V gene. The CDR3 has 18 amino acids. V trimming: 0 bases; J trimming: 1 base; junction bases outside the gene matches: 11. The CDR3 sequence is CASSQETQSRGFQETQYF. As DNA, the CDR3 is TGTGCCAGCAGCCAAGAGACCCAGTCGCGGGGGTTCCAAGAGACCCAGTACTTC.

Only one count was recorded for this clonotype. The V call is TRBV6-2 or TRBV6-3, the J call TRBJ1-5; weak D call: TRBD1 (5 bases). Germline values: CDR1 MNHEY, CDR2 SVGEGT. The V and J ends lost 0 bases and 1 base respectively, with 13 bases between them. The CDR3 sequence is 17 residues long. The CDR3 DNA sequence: TGTGCCAGCAGTTACTCAAGTGGGGGAGCCAGCAATCAGCCCCAGCATTTT. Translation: CASSYSSGGASNQPQHF.

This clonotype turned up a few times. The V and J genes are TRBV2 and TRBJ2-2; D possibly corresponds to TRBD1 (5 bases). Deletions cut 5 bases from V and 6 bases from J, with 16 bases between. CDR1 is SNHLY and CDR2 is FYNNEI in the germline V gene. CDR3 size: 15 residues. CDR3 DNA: TGTGCCAGCAGTCTTTACTCGACAGACCCCGGGGAGCTGTTTTTT. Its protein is CASSLYSTDPGELFF.

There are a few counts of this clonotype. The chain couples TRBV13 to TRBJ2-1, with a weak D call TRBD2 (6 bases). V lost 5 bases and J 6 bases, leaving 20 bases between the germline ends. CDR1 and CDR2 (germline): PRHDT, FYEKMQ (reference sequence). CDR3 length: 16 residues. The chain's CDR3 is CASSPRESKSPNEQFF. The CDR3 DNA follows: TGTGCCAGCAGCCCACGGGAGTCAAAAAGTCCCAATGAGCAGTTCTTC. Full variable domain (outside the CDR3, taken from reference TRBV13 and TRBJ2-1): AAGVIQSPRHLIKEKRETATLKCYPIPRHDTVYWYQQGPGQDPQFLISFYEKMQSDKGSIPDRFSAQQFSDYHSELNMSSLELGDSALYFCASSPRESKSPNEQFFGPGTRLTVL.

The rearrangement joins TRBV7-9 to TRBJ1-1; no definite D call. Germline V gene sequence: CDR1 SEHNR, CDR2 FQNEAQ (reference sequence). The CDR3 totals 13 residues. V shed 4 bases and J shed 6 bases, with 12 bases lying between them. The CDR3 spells CASSWRSYPEAFF. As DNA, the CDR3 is TGTGCCAGCAGCTGGCGGTCATACCCTGAAGCTTTCTTT.

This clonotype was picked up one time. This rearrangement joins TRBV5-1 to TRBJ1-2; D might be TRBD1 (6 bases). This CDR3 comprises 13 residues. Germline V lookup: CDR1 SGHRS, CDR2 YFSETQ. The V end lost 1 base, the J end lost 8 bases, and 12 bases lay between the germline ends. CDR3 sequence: CASSLNGGRGYTF. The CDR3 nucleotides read TGCGCCAGCAGCTTGAATGGGGGGCGAGGCTACACCTTC.

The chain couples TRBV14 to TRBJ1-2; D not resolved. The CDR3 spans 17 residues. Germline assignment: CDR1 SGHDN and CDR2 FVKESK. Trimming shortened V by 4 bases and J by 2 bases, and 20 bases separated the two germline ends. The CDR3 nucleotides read TGTGCCAGCAGCCCACGACTCAACTCACTTACCAACTATGGCTACACCTTC. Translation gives CASSPRLNSLTNYGYTF.

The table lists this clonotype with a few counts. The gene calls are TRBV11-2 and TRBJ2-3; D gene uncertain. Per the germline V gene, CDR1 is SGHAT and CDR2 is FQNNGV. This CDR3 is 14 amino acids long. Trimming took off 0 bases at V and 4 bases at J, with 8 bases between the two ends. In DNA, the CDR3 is TGTGCCAGCAGCTTAGAAATTGGGGCAGATACGCAGTATTTT. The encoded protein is CASSLEIGADTQYF.

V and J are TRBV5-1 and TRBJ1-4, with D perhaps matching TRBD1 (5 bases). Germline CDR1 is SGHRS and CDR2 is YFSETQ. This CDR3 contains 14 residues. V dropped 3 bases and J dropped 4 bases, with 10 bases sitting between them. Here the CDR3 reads CASSSDSNNEKLFF. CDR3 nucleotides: TGCGCCAGCAGCTCCGACAGCAATAATGAAAAACTGTTTTTT.

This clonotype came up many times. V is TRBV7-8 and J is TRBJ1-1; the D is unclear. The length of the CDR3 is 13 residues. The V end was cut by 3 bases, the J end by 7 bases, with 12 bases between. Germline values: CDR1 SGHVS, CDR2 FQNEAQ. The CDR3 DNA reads TGTGCCAGCAGCTTCGCTTGGGGTAGTGAAGCTTTCTTT. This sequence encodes CASSFAWGSEAFF.

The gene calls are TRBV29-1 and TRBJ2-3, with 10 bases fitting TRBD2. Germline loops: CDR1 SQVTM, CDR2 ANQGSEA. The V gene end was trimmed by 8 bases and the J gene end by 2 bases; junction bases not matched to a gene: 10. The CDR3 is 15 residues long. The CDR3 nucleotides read TGCAGCCTCTTCTGGACTAGCGGCAACACAGATACGCAGTATTTT. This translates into CSLFWTSGNTDTQYF.

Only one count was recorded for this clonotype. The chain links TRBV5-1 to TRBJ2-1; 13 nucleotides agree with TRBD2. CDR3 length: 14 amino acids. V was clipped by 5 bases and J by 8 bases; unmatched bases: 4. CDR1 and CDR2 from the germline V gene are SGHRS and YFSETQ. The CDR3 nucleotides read TGCGCCAGCAGGACTAGCGGGGGGTCGGATGAGCAGTTCTTC. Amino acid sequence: CASRTSGGSDEQFF. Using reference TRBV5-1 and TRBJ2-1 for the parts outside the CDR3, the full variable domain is KAGVTQTPRYLIKTRGQQVTLSCSPISGHRSVSWYQQTPGQGLQFLFEYFSETQRNKGNFPGRFSGRQFSNSRSEMNVSTLELGDSALYLCASRTSGGSDEQFFGPGTRLTVL.

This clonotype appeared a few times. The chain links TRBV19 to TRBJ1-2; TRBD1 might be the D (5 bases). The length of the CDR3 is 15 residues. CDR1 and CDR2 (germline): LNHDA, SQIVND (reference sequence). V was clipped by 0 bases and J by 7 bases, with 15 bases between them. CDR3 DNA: TGTGCCAGTAGTATAGATCTGAGGGGCCTTGGTGGCTACACCTTC. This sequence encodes CASSIDLRGLGGYTF.

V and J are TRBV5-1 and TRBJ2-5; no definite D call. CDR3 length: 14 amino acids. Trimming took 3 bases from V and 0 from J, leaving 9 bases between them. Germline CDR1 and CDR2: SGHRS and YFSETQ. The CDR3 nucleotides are TGCGCCAGCAGCTCGACACCAGACCAAGAGACCCAGTACTTC. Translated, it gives CASSSTPDQETQYF. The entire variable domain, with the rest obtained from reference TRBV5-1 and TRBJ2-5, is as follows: KAGVTQTPRYLIKTRGQQVTLSCSPISGHRSVSWYQQTPGQGLQFLFEYFSETQRNKGNFPGRFSGRQFSNSRSEMNVSTLELGDSALYLCASSSTPDQETQYFGPGTRLLVL.

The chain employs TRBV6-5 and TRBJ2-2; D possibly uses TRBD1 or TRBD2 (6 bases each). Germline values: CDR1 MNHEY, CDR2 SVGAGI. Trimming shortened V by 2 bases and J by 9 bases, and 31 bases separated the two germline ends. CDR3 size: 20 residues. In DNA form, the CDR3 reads TGTGCCAGCAGTTACCCCTCGGCTAAAGAGGGGGGACCCAGAAGAAGGGAGCTGTTTTTT. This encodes CASSYPSAKEGGPRRRELFF.

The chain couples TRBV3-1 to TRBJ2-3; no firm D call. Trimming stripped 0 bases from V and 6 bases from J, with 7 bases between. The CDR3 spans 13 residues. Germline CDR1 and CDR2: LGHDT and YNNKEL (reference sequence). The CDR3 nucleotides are TGTGCCAGCAGCCAAGATCTGTCCGATACGCAGTATTTT. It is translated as CASSQDLSDTQYF.

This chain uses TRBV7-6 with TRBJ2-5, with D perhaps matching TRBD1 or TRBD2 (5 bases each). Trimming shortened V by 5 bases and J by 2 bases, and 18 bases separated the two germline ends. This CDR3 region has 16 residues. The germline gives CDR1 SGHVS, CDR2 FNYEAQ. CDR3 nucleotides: TGTGCCAGCAGCCCGAGGACACGGGGCCCGCAAGAGACCCAGTACTTC. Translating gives CASSPRTRGPQETQYF.

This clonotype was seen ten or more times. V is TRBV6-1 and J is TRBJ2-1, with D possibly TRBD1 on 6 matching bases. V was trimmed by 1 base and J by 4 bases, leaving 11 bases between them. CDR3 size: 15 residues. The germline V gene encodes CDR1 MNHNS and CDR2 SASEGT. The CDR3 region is CASSEDWTVYNEQFF. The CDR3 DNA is TGTGCCAGCAGTGAAGACTGGACAGTTTACAATGAGCAGTTCTTC.

Written as DNA, the CDR3 is TGTGCCAGCAGCCAAGATGGCTTATACACAGATACGCAGTATTTT. Protein sequence: CASSQDGLYTDTQYF. J is TRBJ2-3 and V is TRBV4-2; no firm D call. V lost 0 bases, J lost 2 bases, and 9 bases lay in between. CDR1 LGHNA and CDR2 YNFKEQ come from the germline V gene. The CDR3 loop spans 15 amino acids.

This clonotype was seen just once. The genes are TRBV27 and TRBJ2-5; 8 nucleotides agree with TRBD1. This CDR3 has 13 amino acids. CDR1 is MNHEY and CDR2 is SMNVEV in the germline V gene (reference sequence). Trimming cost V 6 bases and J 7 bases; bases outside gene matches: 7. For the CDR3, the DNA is TGTGCCAGCAGGACAGGGGTTTGGGGGACCCAGTACTTC. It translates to CASRTGVWGTQYF.

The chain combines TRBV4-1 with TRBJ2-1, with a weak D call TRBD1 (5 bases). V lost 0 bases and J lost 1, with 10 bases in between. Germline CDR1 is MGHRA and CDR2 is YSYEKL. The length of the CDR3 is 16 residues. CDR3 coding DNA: TGCGCCAGCAGCCAAGAATGGACACAGTCCTACAATGAGCAGTTCTTC. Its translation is CASSQEWTQSYNEQFF.